One and the same sample provided the 30 T cell receptor beta chains below, sequenced in a study of Ad26.COV2.S vaccination and SARS-CoV-2 variants. Profiling relied on immunoSEQ multiplex PCR, and the TCRdb table lists in-frame clones only, not all of them. This sample has 300,000 to 400,000 clones, with 88% found just once. Treatment specified: roughly 18 received Ad26.COV2.S at low or high dose, single or two shots; a few received placebo; per-sample allocation not given. Samples were taken on day 63 after the first vaccine or placebo injection. The sample was peripheral blood, taken in a trial of Ad26.COV2.S vaccine versus placebo. All receptors come from a person aged 18-65 years who received the Ad26.COV2.S COVID-19 vaccine or a placebo.

This chain uses TRBV5-1 with TRBJ2-7; D is unclear. Germline V gene data show CDR1 as SGHRS and CDR2 as YFSETQ. This CDR3 region has 14 residues. V was trimmed by 4 bases and J by 0 bases, leaving 11 bases between them. The CDR3 DNA follows: TGCGCCAGCAGCCCAACAGCGAACTCCTACGAGCAGTACTTC. It yields the protein CASSPTANSYEQYF.

This rearrangement joins TRBV19 to TRBJ2-5; 14 nucleotides agree with TRBD2. V was pared by 7 bases and J by 4 bases, with 8 bases of the junction left unmatched. This CDR3 contains 16 residues. Germline V gene sequence: CDR1 LNHDA, CDR2 SQIVND (reference sequence). CDR3 DNA sequence: TGTGCCAGTACTAGGACTAGCGGGGGGCCGGCAGAGACCCAGTACTTC. It is translated as CASTRTSGGPAETQYF.

CDR3 sequence reads: CASSLKQGPNTEAFF. Written as DNA, the CDR3 is TGTGCCAGCTCACTGAAACAGGGGCCAAACACTGAAGCTTTCTTT. J is TRBJ1-1 and V is TRBV18, with 7 bases lining up with TRBD1. The CDR3 runs 15 residues. The V gene's germline CDR1 is KGHSH and CDR2 LQKENI. V gave up 4 bases and J gave up 2 bases; unmatched junction bases: 7.

V is TRBV7-3 and J is TRBJ1-1, with TRBD1 matching 8 bases. The CDR3 sequence is 13 residues long. Germline CDR1 reads SGHTA; CDR2 reads FQGTGA. Unmatched junction bases numbered 2, after V lost 3 bases and J lost 5 bases. The CDR3: CASSFRQGTEAFF. The CDR3 coding sequence is TGTGCCAGCAGCTTCCGACAGGGGACTGAAGCTTTCTTT.

This rearrangement joins TRBV4-3 to TRBJ1-5; D not resolved. Germline-derived CDR1 and CDR2 are LGHNA and YSLEER. The CDR3 spans 15 residues. V was shortened by 0 bases and J by 1 base, with 7 bases between the two germline ends. The CDR3 coding sequence is TGCGCCAGCAGCCAAGATCGATCAAGCAATCAGCCCCAGCATTTT. The encoded protein is CASSQDRSSNQPQHF.

CDR3 sequence reads: CASSPGHTEAFF. The CDR3 DNA reads as TGTGCCAGCTCACCAGGGCACACTGAAGCTTTCTTT. The chain has TRBV18 and TRBJ1-1; no clear D gene. This CDR3 region has 12 residues. The V end was cut by 2 bases, the J end by 3 bases, with 4 bases between. The germline V gene has CDR1 KGHSH and CDR2 LQKENI.

As regards this clone: At one of its ends the junction is not consistent with the germline gene, which may arise from a read error. V gene TRBV7-2 combines with J gene TRBJ2-2, with TRBD2 identical over 11 bases. The CDR3 covers 16 residues. CDR1 is SGHTA, CDR2 FQGNSA, per germline. As DNA, the CDR3 is TGTGCCAGCAGTTTAGCGGGAGGGCGGGTGACCGGGGAGCTGTTTTTT. Protein: CASSLAGGRVTGELFF.

CDR3: CASHGGGNSYNEQFF. DNA for the CDR3: TGTGCCAGTCACGGCGGAGGCAACTCCTACAATGAGCAGTTCTTC. The chain recombines TRBV19 with TRBJ2-1; weak D call: TRBD2 (5 bases). V gave up 8 bases and J gave up 0 bases, with 14 bases separating them. This CDR3 region has 15 residues. Germline CDR1 is LNHDA and CDR2 is SQIVND (reference sequence).

The chain uses TRBV29-1 and TRBJ1-5; tentatively, D is TRBD1 (5 bases). This CDR3 contains 14 residues. Germline CDR1 SQVTM, CDR2 ANQGSEA. V was pared by 3 bases and J by 6 bases, with 15 bases between. The CDR3 DNA sequence: TGCAGCGTTGACAGGGTTCTGGCCGGTCAGCCCCAGCATTTT. Amino acid sequence: CSVDRVLAGQPQHF. Supplemented by reference TRBV29-1 and TRBJ1-5, the full variable domain reads SAVISQKPSRDICQRGTSLTIQCQVDSQVTMMFWYRQQPGQSLTLIATANQGSEATYESGFVIDKFPISRPNLTFSTLTVSNMSPEDSSIYLCSVDRVLAGQPQHFGDGTRLSIL.

This clone was seen a few times. The rearrangement links TRBV2 to TRBJ1-1; D is ambiguous. Germline V gene lookup returns CDR1 SNHLY and CDR2 FYNNEI. The CDR3 runs 13 residues. Trimming removed 6 bases at V and 11 bases at J, with 19 bases between. The chain's CDR3 is CASSLFGLLDAFF. The CDR3 DNA sequence: TGTGCCAGCAGCCTATTTGGACTTTTAGACGCTTTCTTT.

The CDR3 DNA follows: TGTGCCAGCAGTTACTTCGGGCGGTCTGGAAACACCATATATTTT. Amino acids: CASSYFGRSGNTIYF. The V call is TRBV6-2 or TRBV6-3, the J call TRBJ1-3; D gene uncertain. Germline values: CDR1 MNHEY, CDR2 SVGEGT. V was shortened by 1 base and J by 1 base, with 8 bases between the two germline ends. The CDR3 has 15 residues.

The V gene is TRBV6-5, the J gene TRBJ2-7; D possibly corresponds to TRBD1 (5 bases). The CDR3 consists of 14 residues. Trimming removed 0 bases at V and 6 bases at J, with 12 bases between. Per the germline V gene, CDR1 is MNHEY and CDR2 is SVGAGI. The CDR3 DNA sequence: TGTGCCAGCAGTTACTCGGGCAGGGCTTTCGAGCAGTACTTC. Translated: CASSYSGRAFEQYF.

The rearrangement links TRBV7-9 to TRBJ2-7; TRBD1 might be the D (6 bases). CDR1 and CDR2 from the germline V gene are SEHNR and FQNEAQ (reference sequence). The V end was cut by 5 bases, the J end by 2 bases, with 13 bases between. The length of the CDR3 is 14 residues. The CDR3 sequence: CASSTGILTYEQYF. As DNA, the CDR3 is TGTGCCAGCAGCACAGGGATATTAACCTACGAGCAGTACTTC.

This chain uses TRBV5-6 with TRBJ1-4, with D unclear. CDR3 size: 14 residues. Trimming took off 5 bases at V and 7 bases at J, with 15 bases between the two ends. Germline CDR1 reads SGHDT; CDR2 reads YYEEEE. The CDR3 nucleotides are TGTGCCAGCAGTCGAGGAGACCGGGGTGAAAAACTGTTTTTT. Protein sequence: CASSRGDRGEKLFF.

Worth noting for this clone: This sample also contains other DNA sequences that code for the same CDR3. J is TRBJ2-5 and V is TRBV10-3; no clear D. V was pared by 0 bases and J by 5 bases, with 4 bases between. This CDR3 is 12 amino acids long. Looked up from germline, CDR1 is ENHRY and CDR2 is SYGVKD. The CDR3 nucleotides are TGTGCCATCAGTGAGTCGAGGGAGACCCAGTACTTC. It encodes CAISESRETQYF.

Regarding this clone: Other DNA sequences in the sample encode the same CDR3. The V call is TRBV27, the J call TRBJ1-2; no definite D call. Trimming took 3 bases from V and 4 from J, leaving 9 bases between them. This CDR3 region has 13 residues. In germline, CDR1 is MNHEY, CDR2 SMNVEV (reference sequence). The CDR3 coding sequence is TGTGCCAGCAGTTTGACGGGGAGCTATGGCTACACCTTC. The encoded protein is CASSLTGSYGYTF.

The rearrangement joins TRBV28 to TRBJ1-5, with unresolved D. V gave up 1 base and J gave up 1 base, with 8 bases separating them. Germline V gives CDR1 MDHEN, CDR2 SYDVKM. This CDR3 is 15 amino acids long. The CDR3 coding sequence is TGTGCCAGCAGTTTATTGGCCTTCAGCAATCAGCCCCAGCATTTT. Translated: CASSLLAFSNQPQHF.

The chain joins TRBV4-1 to TRBJ2-5; D remains ambiguous. The V gene's germline CDR1 is MGHRA and CDR2 YSYEKL. The CDR3 has 14 residues. The ends were cut back, 1 base at V and 5 bases at J, with 11 bases in the middle. The CDR3 region is CASSQGQAGETQYF. In nucleotides, the CDR3 is TGCGCCAGCAGCCAAGGGCAGGCTGGGGAGACCCAGTACTTC.

The chain combines TRBV7-9 with TRBJ2-1; 7 bases map to TRBD1. V gave up 5 bases and J gave up 0 bases; unmatched junction bases: 4. The CDR3 length is 15 residues. Germline values: CDR1 SEHNR, CDR2 FQNEAQ (reference sequence). CDR3 sequence: CASSPWTGSYNEQFF. CDR3 in DNA: TGTGCCAGCAGCCCATGGACAGGCTCCTACAATGAGCAGTTCTTC.

Only one count was recorded for this clone. This chain connects TRBV11-1 to TRBJ2-5; no definite D call. Germline-derived CDR1 and CDR2 are SGHAT and FQDESV (reference sequence). The CDR3 covers 13 residues. V was pared by 2 bases and J by 5 bases, with 9 bases between. The CDR3 here is CASSLNPYETQYF. CDR3 coding DNA: TGTGCCAGCAGCTTAAACCCCTACGAGACCCAGTACTTC.

This chain uses TRBV4-2 with TRBJ1-1; D not resolved. Germline CDR1 LGHNA, CDR2 YNFKEQ. The CDR3 runs 15 residues. Trimming shortened V by 1 base and J by 6 bases, and 15 bases separated the two germline ends. The CDR3 loop is CASSQVDRPLPEAFF. The CDR3 nucleotides read TGTGCCAGCAGCCAAGTGGATCGGCCTTTACCTGAAGCTTTCTTT.

This chain connects TRBV6-5 to TRBJ1-1, with D perhaps TRBD1 (5 bases). In germline, CDR1 is MNHEY, CDR2 SVGAGI. Trimming cost V 2 bases and J 4 bases, with 14 bases left between them. The CDR3 runs 15 residues. CDR3 in amino acids: CASSYEVGLGTEAFF. CDR3 in DNA: TGTGCCAGCAGTTACGAGGTGGGGCTCGGCACTGAAGCTTTCTTT.

This clone was detected only once. The chain combines TRBV6-5 with TRBJ2-7, with D uncertain. Trimming left V 6 bases short and J 3 bases short, with 15 bases between. Germline values: CDR1 MNHEY, CDR2 SVGAGI. The CDR3 sequence is 14 residues long. The CDR3, as DNA: TGTGCCAGCAGCCGCCTTAGGACCGACTACGAGCAGTACTTC. Its protein is CASSRLRTDYEQYF.

This chain links TRBV5-4 with TRBJ2-7; D remains ambiguous. The CDR3 is 16 residues long. Trimming shortened V by 0 bases and J by 1 base, and 14 bases separated the two germline ends. The V gene's germline CDR1 is SGHNT and CDR2 YYREEE (reference sequence). Here the CDR3 reads CASSLARSSFSYEQYF. The DNA of the CDR3 is TGTGCCAGCAGCTTGGCCAGGAGCTCGTTTTCCTACGAGCAGTACTTC. The entire variable domain, with the rest obtained from reference TRBV5-4 and TRBJ2-7, is as follows: ETGVTQSPTHLIKTRGQQVTLRCSSQSGHNTVSWYQQALGQGPQFIFQYYREEENGRGNFPPRFSGLQFPNYSSELNVNALELDDSALYLCASSLARSSFSYEQYFGPGTRLTVT.

The rearrangement joins TRBV6-5 to TRBJ2-1; TRBD1 matches at 8 bases. Germline CDR1 reads MNHEY; CDR2 reads SVGAGI. This CDR3 contains 12 residues. Unmatched junction bases numbered 4, after V lost 5 bases and J lost 10 bases. The CDR3: CASSRQGQEQFF. CDR3 in DNA: TGTGCCAGCAGTAGACAGGGGCAGGAGCAGTTCTTC.

V gene TRBV30 combines with J gene TRBJ2-7; the match to TRBD1 covers 9 bases. This CDR3 region has 13 residues. With V trimmed by 8 bases and J by 3 bases, 8 bases remained unmatched. Germline V lookup: CDR1 GTSNPN, CDR2 SVGIG (reference sequence). The CDR3 DNA reads as TGTGCCGGGCTCGGACAGGGGCGCTACGAGCAGTACTTC. This encodes CAGLGQGRYEQYF.

The chain recombines TRBV9 with TRBJ2-1; TRBD2 matches at 9 bases. The V and J ends lost 0 bases and 7 bases, in that order; junction bases with no gene match: 11. Germline V lookup: CDR1 SGDLS, CDR2 YYNGEE. The CDR3 extends over 17 amino acids. CDR3 in DNA: TGTGCCAGCAGCGTAGAGGGACTAGCCGTACCGGGGAATGAGCAGTTCTTC. This gives the protein CASSVEGLAVPGNEQFF.

The V call is TRBV5-5, the J call TRBJ1-6, with D perhaps matching TRBD1 (6 bases). The germline V gene has CDR1 SGHKS and CDR2 YYEKEE (reference sequence). The V end lost 6 bases, the J end lost 5 bases, and 21 bases lay between the germline ends. The CDR3 covers 17 residues. The CDR3 region is CASNPQGSYVNNSPLHF. The CDR3 DNA follows: TGTGCCAGCAACCCGCAGGGGTCCTATGTGAATAATTCACCCCTCCACTTT.

The chain couples TRBV29-1 to TRBJ2-5, with 9 positions matching TRBD1. This CDR3 has 14 amino acids. Germline CDR1 and CDR2: SQVTM and ANQGSEA. The V and J ends lost 8 bases and 3 bases, in that order; junction bases with no gene match: 10. This CDR3 is CSSSSGTGKETQYF. The CDR3 coding sequence is TGCAGCTCCTCGTCCGGGACAGGGAAAGAGACCCAGTACTTC. The full variable domain, with the rest looked up from reference TRBV29-1 and TRBJ2-5, is SAVISQKPSRDICQRGTSLTIQCQVDSQVTMMFWYRQQPGQSLTLIATANQGSEATYESGFVIDKFPISRPNLTFSTLTVSNMSPEDSSIYLCSSSSGTGKETQYFGPGTRLLVL.

The chain combines TRBV30 with TRBJ1-2, with D possibly matching TRBD1 (6 bases). Germline loops: CDR1 GTSNPN, CDR2 SVGIG (reference sequence). V was pared by 2 bases and J by 3 bases, with 19 bases between. This CDR3 has 16 residues. The CDR3 DNA reads as TGTGCCTGGAGTTTACACCAGGGGTATACGGACTATGGCTACACCTTC. Translating gives CAWSLHQGYTDYGYTF.